Listed below are T cell receptor beta chains from one sample, sequenced in a study of blood T cell repertoires in COVID-19. The method was immunoSEQ multiplex PCR; TCRdb's version includes in-frame clones alone and lacks a portion of them. This table holds 200,000 to 250,000 clones, roughly 80% found once. What was sequenced was peripheral blood. The receptor set was obtained from a woman in her sixties who had recovered from COVID-19. Each CDR3 is given without its conserved first and last residue. Fields, in order: J gene, D gene, V gene, CDR3 protein. The D gene is left open where the match is weak.

j_call: TRBJ1-4; d_call: -; v_call: TRBV11-2; cdr3_aa: ASSAYGEKLF
j_call: TRBJ2-1; d_call: -; v_call: TRBV10-1; cdr3_aa: ARTRRVREQF
j_call: TRBJ2-2; d_call: -; v_call: TRBV4-3; cdr3_aa: ASSQEHGAGELF
j_call: TRBJ1-2; d_call: -; v_call: TRBV30; cdr3_aa: AWSPPRTGIFGYT
j_call: TRBJ1-2; d_call: TRBD1; v_call: TRBV2; cdr3_aa: ASNQQGRYGYT
j_call: TRBJ1-1; d_call: -; v_call: TRBV19; cdr3_aa: ASSYRGRANTEAF
j_call: TRBJ1-2; d_call: TRBD1; v_call: TRBV6-2/TRBV6-3; cdr3_aa: ASSYGRTGPYGYT
j_call: TRBJ2-5; d_call: TRBD2; v_call: TRBV2; cdr3_aa: ASSGTYGTSGEETQY
j_call: TRBJ2-3; d_call: -; v_call: TRBV7-2; cdr3_aa: ASSPNPGLDTQY
j_call: TRBJ2-7; d_call: TRBD1; v_call: TRBV5-8; cdr3_aa: ASSLGTSTGVSYEQY
j_call: TRBJ1-2; d_call: TRBD1; v_call: TRBV27; cdr3_aa: ASRGQGSRYT
j_call: TRBJ1-4; d_call: -; v_call: TRBV11-2; cdr3_aa: ASSLTQNEKLF
j_call: TRBJ2-3; d_call: -; v_call: TRBV12-2; cdr3_aa: ASRLAPSEAVVLPDTQY
j_call: TRBJ1-4; d_call: -; v_call: TRBV2; cdr3_aa: ASKRAESPNEKLF
j_call: TRBJ2-5; d_call: TRBD1; v_call: TRBV7-2; cdr3_aa: ASTTGGGETQY
j_call: TRBJ1-3; d_call: -; v_call: TRBV4-1; cdr3_aa: ASSQVIQQALFSGNTIY
j_call: TRBJ2-1; d_call: -; v_call: TRBV3-1/TRBV3-2; cdr3_aa: ASSQVNLRHEQF
j_call: TRBJ1-5; d_call: -; v_call: TRBV5-6; cdr3_aa: ASSLGWAQGDQPQH
j_call: TRBJ1-6; d_call: -; v_call: TRBV25-1; cdr3_aa: ASSQIYNSPLH
j_call: TRBJ2-3; d_call: -; v_call: TRBV9; cdr3_aa: ASSVGGDTDTQY
j_call: TRBJ1-1; d_call: -; v_call: TRBV4-1; cdr3_aa: ASSEGDSIEAF
j_call: TRBJ2-4; d_call: TRBD1; v_call: TRBV6-1; cdr3_aa: ASSEGQGVTKNIQY
j_call: TRBJ2-2; d_call: TRBD2; v_call: TRBV4-1; cdr3_aa: ASSQGRLAGRNTGELF
j_call: TRBJ2-5; d_call: TRBD1; v_call: TRBV11-2; cdr3_aa: ASSRRTGGDQETQY